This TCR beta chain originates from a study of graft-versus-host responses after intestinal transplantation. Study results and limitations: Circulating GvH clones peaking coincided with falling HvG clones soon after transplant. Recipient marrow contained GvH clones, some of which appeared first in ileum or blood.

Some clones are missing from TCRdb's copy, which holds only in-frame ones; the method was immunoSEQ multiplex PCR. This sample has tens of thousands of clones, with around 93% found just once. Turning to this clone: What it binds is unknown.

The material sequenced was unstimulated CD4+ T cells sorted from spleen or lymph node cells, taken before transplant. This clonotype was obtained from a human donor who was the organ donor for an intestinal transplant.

CDR3 loop: CASSPGTSGYEQFF. CDR3 sequence (DNA): TGTGCCAGCTCACCCGGGACTAGTGGGTATGAGCAGTTCTTC. V and J are TRBV18 and TRBJ2-1, with TRBD2 matching over 8 bases. The trim removed 3 bases at V and 8 bases at J, leaving 6 bases unmatched. This CDR3 is built from 14 residues. CDR1 KGHSH and CDR2 LQKENI come from the germline V gene.